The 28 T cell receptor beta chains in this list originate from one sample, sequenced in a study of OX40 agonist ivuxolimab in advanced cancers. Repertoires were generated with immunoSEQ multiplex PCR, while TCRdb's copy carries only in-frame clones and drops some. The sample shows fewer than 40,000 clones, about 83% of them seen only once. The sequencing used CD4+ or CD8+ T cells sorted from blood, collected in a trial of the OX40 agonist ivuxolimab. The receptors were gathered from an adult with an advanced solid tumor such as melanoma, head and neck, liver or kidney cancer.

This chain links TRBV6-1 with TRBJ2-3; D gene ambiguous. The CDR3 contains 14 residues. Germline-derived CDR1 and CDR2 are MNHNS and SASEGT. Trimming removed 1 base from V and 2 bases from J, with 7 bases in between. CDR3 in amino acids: CASSEGPPTDTQYF. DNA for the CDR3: TGTGCCAGCAGTGAAGGTCCGCCCACAGATACGCAGTATTTT.

The CDR3 coding sequence is TGTGCCAGCAGCTCCTCACTAGCGGGAGGGTTAGTTAACACCGGGGAGCTGTTTTTT. Residues: CASSSSLAGGLVNTGELFF. J is TRBJ2-2 and V is TRBV11-2, with 13 bases matching TRBD2. The CDR3 runs to 19 residues. Germline V gene sequence: CDR1 SGHAT, CDR2 FQNNGV. Trimming removed 4 bases from V and 2 bases from J; junction bases left unmatched: 10.

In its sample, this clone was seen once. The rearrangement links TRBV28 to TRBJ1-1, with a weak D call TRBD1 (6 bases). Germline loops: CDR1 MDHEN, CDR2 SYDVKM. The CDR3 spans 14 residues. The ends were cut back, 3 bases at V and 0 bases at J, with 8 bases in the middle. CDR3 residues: CASSFGGLNTEAFF. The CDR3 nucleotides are TGTGCCAGCAGTTTCGGGGGCCTGAACACTGAAGCTTTCTTT. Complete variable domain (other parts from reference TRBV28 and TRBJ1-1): DVKVTQSSRYLVKRTGEKVFLECVQDMDHENMFWYRQDPGLGLRLIYFSYDVKMKEKGDIPEGYSVSREKKERFSLILESASTNQTSMYLCASSFGGLNTEAFFGQGTRLTVV.

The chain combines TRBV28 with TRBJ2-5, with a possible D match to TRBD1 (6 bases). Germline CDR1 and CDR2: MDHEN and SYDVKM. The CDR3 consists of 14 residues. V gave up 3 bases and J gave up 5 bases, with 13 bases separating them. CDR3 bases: TGTGCCAGCAGTTTCTCAGGGGTGGGGGAGACCCAGTACTTC. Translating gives CASSFSGVGETQYF.

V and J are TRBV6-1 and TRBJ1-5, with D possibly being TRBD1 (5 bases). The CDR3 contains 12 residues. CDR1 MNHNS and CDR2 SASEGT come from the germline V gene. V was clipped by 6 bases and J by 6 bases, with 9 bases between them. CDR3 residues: CASRGDAQPQHF. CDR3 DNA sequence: TGTGCCAGCAGGGGGGACGCTCAGCCCCAGCATTTT.

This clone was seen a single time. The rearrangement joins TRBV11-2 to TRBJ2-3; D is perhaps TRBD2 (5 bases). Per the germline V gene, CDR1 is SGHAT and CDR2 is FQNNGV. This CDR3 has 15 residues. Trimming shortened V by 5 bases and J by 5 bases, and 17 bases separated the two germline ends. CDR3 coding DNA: TGTGCCAGCAGCCAAAGTCCACTAGAGGGAGATACGCAGTATTTT. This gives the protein CASSQSPLEGDTQYF. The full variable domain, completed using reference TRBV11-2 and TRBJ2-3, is EAGVAQSPRYKIIEKRQSVAFWCNPISGHATLYWYQQILGQGPKLLIQFQNNGVVDDSQLPKDRFSAERLKGVDSTLKIQPAKLEDSAVYLCASSQSPLEGDTQYFGPGTRLTVL.

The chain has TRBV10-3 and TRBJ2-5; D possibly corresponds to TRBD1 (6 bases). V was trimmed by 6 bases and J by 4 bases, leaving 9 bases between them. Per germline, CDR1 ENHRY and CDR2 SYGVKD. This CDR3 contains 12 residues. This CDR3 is CAISMTGETQYF. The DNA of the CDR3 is TGTGCCATCAGCATGACAGGAGAGACCCAGTACTTC.

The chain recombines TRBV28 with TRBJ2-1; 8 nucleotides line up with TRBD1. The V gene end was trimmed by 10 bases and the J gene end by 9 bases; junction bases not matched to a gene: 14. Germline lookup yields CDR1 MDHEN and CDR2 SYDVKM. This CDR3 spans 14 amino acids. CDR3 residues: CATLSRGRYSEQFF. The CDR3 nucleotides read TGTGCCACCCTAAGCAGGGGGCGCTATAGTGAGCAGTTCTTC. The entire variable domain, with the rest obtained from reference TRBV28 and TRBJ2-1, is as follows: DVKVTQSSRYLVKRTGEKVFLECVQDMDHENMFWYRQDPGLGLRLIYFSYDVKMKEKGDIPEGYSVSREKKERFSLILESASTNQTSMYLCATLSRGRYSEQFFGPGTRLTVL.

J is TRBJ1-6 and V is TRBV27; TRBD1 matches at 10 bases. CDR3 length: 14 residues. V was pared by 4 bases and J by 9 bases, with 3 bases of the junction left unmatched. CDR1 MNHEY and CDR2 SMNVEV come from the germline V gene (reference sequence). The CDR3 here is CASSWGQGSSPLHF. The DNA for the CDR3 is TGTGCCAGCAGTTGGGGACAGGGGAGTTCACCCCTCCACTTT.

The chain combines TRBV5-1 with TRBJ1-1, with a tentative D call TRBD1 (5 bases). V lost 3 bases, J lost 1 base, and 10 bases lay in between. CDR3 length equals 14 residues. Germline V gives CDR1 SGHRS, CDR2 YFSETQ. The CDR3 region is CASSYDGGNTEAFF. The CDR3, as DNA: TGCGCCAGCAGCTATGACGGGGGGAACACTGAAGCTTTCTTT.

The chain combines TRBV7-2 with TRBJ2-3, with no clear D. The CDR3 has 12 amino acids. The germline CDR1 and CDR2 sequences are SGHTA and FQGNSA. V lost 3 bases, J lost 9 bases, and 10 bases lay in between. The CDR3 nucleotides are TGTGCCAGCAGCTTTCTCGGAGTAACGCAGTATTTT. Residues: CASSFLGVTQYF. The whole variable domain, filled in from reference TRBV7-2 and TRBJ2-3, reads GAGVSQSPSNKVTEKGKDVELRCDPISGHTALYWYRQSLGQGLEFLIYFQGNSAPDKSGLPSDRFSAERTGGSVSTLTIQRTQQEDSAVYLCASSFLGVTQYFGPGTRLTVL.

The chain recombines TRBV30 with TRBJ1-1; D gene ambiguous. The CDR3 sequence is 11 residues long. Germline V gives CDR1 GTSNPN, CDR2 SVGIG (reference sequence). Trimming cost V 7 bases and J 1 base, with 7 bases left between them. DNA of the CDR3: TGTGCCTACTTGCGGAACACTGAAGCTTTCTTT. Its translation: CAYLRNTEAFF.

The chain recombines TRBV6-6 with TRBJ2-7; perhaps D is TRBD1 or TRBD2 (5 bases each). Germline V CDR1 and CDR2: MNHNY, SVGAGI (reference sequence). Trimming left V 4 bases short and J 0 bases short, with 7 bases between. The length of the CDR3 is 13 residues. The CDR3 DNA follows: TGTGCCAGCAGTTCCGGGACCTCCTACGAGCAGTACTTC. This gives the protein CASSSGTSYEQYF.

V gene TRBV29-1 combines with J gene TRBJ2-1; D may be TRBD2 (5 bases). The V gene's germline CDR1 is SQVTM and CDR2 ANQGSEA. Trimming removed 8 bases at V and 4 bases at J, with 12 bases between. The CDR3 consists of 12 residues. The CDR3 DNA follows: TGCAGCCTAGAGGGAGCTTACAATGAGCAGTTCTTC. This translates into CSLEGAYNEQFF.

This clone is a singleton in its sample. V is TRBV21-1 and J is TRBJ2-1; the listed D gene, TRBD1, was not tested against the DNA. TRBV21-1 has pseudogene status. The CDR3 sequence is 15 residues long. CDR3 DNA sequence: TGTGCCAGCAGCCATACAGGGGCCACCTACAATGAGCAGTTCTTC. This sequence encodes CASSHTGATYNEQFF.

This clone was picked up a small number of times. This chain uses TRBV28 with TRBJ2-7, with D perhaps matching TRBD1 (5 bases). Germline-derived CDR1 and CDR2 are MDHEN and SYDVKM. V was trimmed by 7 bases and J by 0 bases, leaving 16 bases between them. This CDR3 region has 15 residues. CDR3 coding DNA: TGTGCCAGCACCCTAGGGGCAGGGCTCTCCTACGAGCAGTACTTC. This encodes CASTLGAGLSYEQYF. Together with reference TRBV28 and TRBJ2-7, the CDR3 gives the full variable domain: DVKVTQSSRYLVKRTGEKVFLECVQDMDHENMFWYRQDPGLGLRLIYFSYDVKMKEKGDIPEGYSVSREKKERFSLILESASTNQTSMYLCASTLGAGLSYEQYFGPGTRLTVT.

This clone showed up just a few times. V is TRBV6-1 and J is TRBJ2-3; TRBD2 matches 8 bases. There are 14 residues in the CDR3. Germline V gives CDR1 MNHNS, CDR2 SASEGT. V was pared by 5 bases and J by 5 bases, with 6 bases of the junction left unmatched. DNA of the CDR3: TGTGCCAGCAGTCCGCGGCTAGCGGGAGATACGCAGTATTTT. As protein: CASSPRLAGDTQYF.

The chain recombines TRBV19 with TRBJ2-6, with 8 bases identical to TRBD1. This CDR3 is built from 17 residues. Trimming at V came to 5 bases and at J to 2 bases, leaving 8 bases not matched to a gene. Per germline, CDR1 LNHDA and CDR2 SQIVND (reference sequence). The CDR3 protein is CASSQQGVKTGANVLTF. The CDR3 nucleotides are TGTGCCAGTAGTCAACAGGGGGTTAAGACTGGGGCCAACGTCCTGACTTTC.

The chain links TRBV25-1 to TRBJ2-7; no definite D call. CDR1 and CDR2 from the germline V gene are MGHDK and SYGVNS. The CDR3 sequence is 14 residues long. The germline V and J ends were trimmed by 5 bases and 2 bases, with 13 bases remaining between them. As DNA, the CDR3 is TGTGCCAGCAGTCCGGACGGCTGGGCCTACGAGCAGTACTTC. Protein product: CASSPDGWAYEQYF.

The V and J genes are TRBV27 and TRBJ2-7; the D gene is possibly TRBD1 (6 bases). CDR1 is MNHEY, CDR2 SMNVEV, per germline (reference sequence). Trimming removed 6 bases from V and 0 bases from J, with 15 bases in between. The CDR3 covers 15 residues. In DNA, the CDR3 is TGTGCCAGCAGACGTGGTTTGGACAGCTCCTACGAGCAGTACTTC. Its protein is CASRRGLDSSYEQYF.

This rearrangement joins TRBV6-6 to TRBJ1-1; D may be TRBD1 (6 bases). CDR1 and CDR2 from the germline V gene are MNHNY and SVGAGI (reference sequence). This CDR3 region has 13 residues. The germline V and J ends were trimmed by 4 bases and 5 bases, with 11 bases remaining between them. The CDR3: CASSFGQRTEAFF. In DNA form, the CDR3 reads TGTGCCAGCAGTTTCGGACAGCGGACTGAAGCTTTCTTT.

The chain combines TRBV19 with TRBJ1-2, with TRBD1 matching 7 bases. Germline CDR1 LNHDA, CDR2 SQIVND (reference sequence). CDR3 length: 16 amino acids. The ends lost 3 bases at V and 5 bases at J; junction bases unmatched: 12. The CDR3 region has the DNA TGTGCCAGTAGTATCCTCCAGGGGGGGCAGCTTTATGGCTACACCTTC. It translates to CASSILQGGQLYGYTF.

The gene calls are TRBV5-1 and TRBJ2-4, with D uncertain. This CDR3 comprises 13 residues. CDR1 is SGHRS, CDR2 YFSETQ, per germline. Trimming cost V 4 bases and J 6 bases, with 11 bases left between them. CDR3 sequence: CASSADVGNIQYF. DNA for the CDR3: TGCGCCAGCAGCGCCGACGTAGGAAACATTCAGTACTTC.

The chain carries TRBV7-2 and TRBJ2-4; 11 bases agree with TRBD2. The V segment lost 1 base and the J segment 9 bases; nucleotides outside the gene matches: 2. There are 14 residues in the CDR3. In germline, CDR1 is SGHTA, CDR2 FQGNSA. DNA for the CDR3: TGTGCCAGCAGCTTAGGGCTAGCGGGAGGCATTCAGTACTTC. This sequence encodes CASSLGLAGGIQYF.

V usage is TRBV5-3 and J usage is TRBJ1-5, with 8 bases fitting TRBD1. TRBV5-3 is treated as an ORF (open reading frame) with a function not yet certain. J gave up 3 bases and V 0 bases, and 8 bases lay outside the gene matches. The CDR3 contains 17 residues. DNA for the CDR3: TGTGCCAGAAGCTTGGATCTCCGACAGGGGAACAATCAGCCCCAGCATTTT. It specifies CARSLDLRQGNNQPQHF.

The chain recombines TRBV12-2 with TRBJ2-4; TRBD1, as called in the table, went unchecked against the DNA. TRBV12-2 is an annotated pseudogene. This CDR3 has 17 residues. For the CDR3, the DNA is TGTGCAAGTCGCCCCAAAGATCGACAGGGCGGCAAAAACATTCAGTACTTC. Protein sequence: CASRPKDRQGGKNIQYF.

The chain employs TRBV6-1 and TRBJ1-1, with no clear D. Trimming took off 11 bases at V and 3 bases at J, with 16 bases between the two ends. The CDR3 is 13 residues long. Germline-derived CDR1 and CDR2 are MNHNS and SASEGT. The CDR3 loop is CASRRTHDTEAFF. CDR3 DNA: TGTGCCTCCCGGCGAACCCATGACACTGAAGCTTTCTTT.

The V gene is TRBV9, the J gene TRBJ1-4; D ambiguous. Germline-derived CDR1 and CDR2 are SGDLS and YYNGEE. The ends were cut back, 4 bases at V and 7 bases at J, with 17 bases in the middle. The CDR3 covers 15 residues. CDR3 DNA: TGTGCCAGCAGCATCCGACCTAACGAGGGTGAAAAACTGTTTTTT. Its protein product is CASSIRPNEGEKLFF.